Sequencing of this TCR beta chain was carried out in a study of control samples from healthy donors and cancer patients. Per germline, CDR1 GTSNPN and CDR2 SVGIG (reference sequence). Germline trimming cut 2 bases from V and 8 bases from J; bases unmatched to any gene: 4. The CDR3 spans 12 residues. Clones were sequenced by immunoSEQ multiplex PCR, and TCRdb holds only the in-frame ones, with some missing. The sample has roughly 130,000 clones; 80% to 95% are singletons. This clonotype originated in a man between 18 and 35 years old in good health. The sample comprised blood. The V gene is TRBV30, the J gene TRBJ1-2; TRBD1 matches at 8 bases. CDR3 DNA sequence: TGTGCCTGGAGTTCGACAGGGGCGGGCTACACCTTC. This translates into CAWSSTGAGYTF.